The 32 T cell receptor beta chains in this list originate from one sample, sequenced in a study of blood T cell repertoires in COVID-19. Data came from immunoSEQ multiplex PCR; TCRdb stores just in-frame clones and leaves some out. The sample consists of 200,000 to 250,000 clones, about 81% of them appearing once. The specimen was peripheral blood. These receptors were obtained from a woman aged 80 or over with COVID-19, enrolled during active disease.

The V gene is TRBV19, the J gene TRBJ1-1; D gene ambiguous. The CDR3 consists of 13 residues. CDR1 is LNHDA, CDR2 SQIVND, per germline (reference sequence). V lost 3 bases to trimming and J lost 3 bases, with 8 bases between them. The CDR3 nucleotides are TGTGCCAGTAGTATGTACCGAGACACTGAAGCTTTCTTT. This sequence encodes CASSMYRDTEAFF.

This chain connects TRBV27 to TRBJ2-3; no firm D call. The CDR3 is 14 amino acids. Germline V CDR1 and CDR2: MNHEY, SMNVEV (reference sequence). The V gene lost 0 bases and the J gene lost 4 bases, with 8 bases spanning the gap. The DNA for the CDR3 is TGTGCCAGCAGTTTATCGAACTTTGCAGATACGCAGTATTTT. This encodes CASSLSNFADTQYF.

The CDR3 DNA reads as TGTGCCAGCAGGGGTGACAGGCTATATAATTCACCCCTCCACTTT. It encodes CASRGDRLYNSPLHF. The chain links TRBV2 to TRBJ1-6; tentative D call: TRBD1 (6 bases). V was shortened by 6 bases and J by 4 bases, with 13 bases between the two germline ends. The CDR3 totals 15 residues. Germline loops: CDR1 SNHLY, CDR2 FYNNEI.

Only a few counts were recorded for this clone. The V call is TRBV25-1, the J call TRBJ1-2, with 10 bases matching TRBD1. The CDR3 is made up of 13 amino acids. Germline loops: CDR1 MGHDK, CDR2 SYGVNS. Germline trimming cut 6 bases from V and 2 bases from J; bases unmatched to any gene: 0. For the CDR3, the DNA is TGTGCCAGCAGGACAGGGGGCAACTATGGCTACACCTTC. It translates to CASRTGGNYGYTF.

This clone was recorded a few times. The chain recombines TRBV2 with TRBJ1-6; TRBD1 agrees at 8 bases. V lost 6 bases and J lost 5; bases outside the gene matches: 9. Germline-derived CDR1 and CDR2 are SNHLY and FYNNEI. The length of the CDR3 is 16 residues. In DNA form, the CDR3 reads TGTGCCAGCAGCTTAAGAGGGACAGGAGATAATTCACCCCTCCACTTT. Amino acid sequence: CASSLRGTGDNSPLHF. Full variable domain (missing parts from reference TRBV2 and TRBJ1-6): EPEVTQTPSHQVTQMGQEVILRCVPISNHLYFYWYRQILGQKVEFLVSFYNNEISEKSEIFDDQFSVERPDGSNFTLKIRSTKLEDSAMYFCASSLRGTGDNSPLHFGNGTRLTVT.

V is TRBV7-9 and J is TRBJ1-6, with D hard to call. The germline V and J ends were trimmed by 5 bases and 9 bases, with 20 bases remaining between them. This CDR3 is 16 amino acids long. CDR1 and CDR2 from the germline V gene are SEHNR and FQNEAQ (reference sequence). The DNA of the CDR3 is TGTGCCAGCAGCCCCATAGGTGGGAGTGGGAGTTCACCCCTCCACTTT. Encoded protein: CASSPIGGSGSSPLHF.

The chain has TRBV28 and TRBJ1-2; D uncertain. The CDR3 length is 13 residues. Trimming removed 5 bases from V and 3 bases from J, with 10 bases in between. Per the germline V gene, CDR1 is MDHEN and CDR2 is SYDVKM. The CDR3 is CASSPGEDYGYTF. The CDR3 DNA reads as TGTGCCAGCAGTCCCGGGGAGGACTATGGCTACACCTTC.

The DNA of the CDR3 is TGTGCCAGCAGCCAAGACTTAGGACAAACGCAGTATTTT. This translates into CASSQDLGQTQYF. The rearrangement joins TRBV14 to TRBJ2-3; maybe TRBD1 (5 bases). Germline V gene data show CDR1 as SGHDN and CDR2 as FVKESK. The germline V and J ends were trimmed by 0 bases and 9 bases, with 10 bases remaining between them. The CDR3 totals 13 residues.

This chain joins TRBV7-2 and TRBJ1-4, with a weak D call TRBD1 (6 bases). CDR1 and CDR2 (germline): SGHTA, FQGNSA. V was trimmed by 5 bases and J by 2 bases, leaving 12 bases between them. CDR3 length: 15 residues. The chain's CDR3 is CASSPPGHTNEKLFF. The CDR3 coding sequence is TGTGCCAGCAGCCCCCCGGGACACACTAATGAAAAACTGTTTTTT.

The CDR3 is CASSSRQGAYNEQFF. DNA for the CDR3: TGTGCCAGCAGCTCCCGACAGGGGGCGTACAATGAGCAGTTCTTC. The rearrangement uses TRBV7-9 and TRBJ2-1, with TRBD1 identical over 10 bases. The CDR3 runs to 15 residues. From germline, CDR1 is SEHNR and CDR2 FQNEAQ (reference sequence). Germline trimming cut 4 bases from V and 4 bases from J; bases unmatched to any gene: 4.

The chain employs TRBV10-1 and TRBJ1-6; D call uncertain. Germline V gene data show CDR1 as WNHNN and CDR2 as SYGVQD (reference sequence). The V end lost 5 bases, the J end lost 9 bases, and 8 bases lay between the germline ends. The CDR3 runs 12 residues. This CDR3 is CASSREGSPLHF. CDR3 in DNA: TGCGCCAGCAGTCGGGAAGGTTCACCCCTCCACTTT.

Only a few counts were recorded for this clone. Additional DNA sequences in this sample encode the identical CDR3. The chain recombines TRBV12-3 or TRBV12-4 with TRBJ1-5; 8 nucleotides agree with TRBD1. V gave up 10 bases and J gave up 7 bases; unmatched junction bases: 9. CDR3 length: 13 residues. CDR3 region: CATSGGLLQPQHF. The DNA for the CDR3 is TGTGCCACGTCAGGGGGCTTGCTCCAGCCCCAGCATTTT.

This clone was counted a single time. Distinct nucleotide sequences in the sample also encode this CDR3. V and J are TRBV5-1 and TRBJ2-1; a weak D match, TRBD1 (6 bases). From germline, CDR1 is SGHRS and CDR2 YFSETQ. With 4 bases removed from V and 1 base from J, the gap between germline ends came to 9 bases. The CDR3 contains 14 residues. This CDR3 is CASSPQGSYNEQFF. The CDR3 DNA sequence: TGCGCCAGCAGCCCGCAGGGGTCCTACAATGAGCAGTTCTTC.

The J gene is TRBJ2-7, the V gene TRBV11-3; TRBD2 matches 8 bases. This CDR3 is built from 15 residues. From germline, CDR1 is SGHNT and CDR2 YENEEA. The V and J ends lost 1 base and 4 bases, in that order; junction bases with no gene match: 6. This CDR3 reads CASSLGSGGVYEQYF. The DNA for the CDR3 is TGTGCCAGCAGCTTAGGGTCGGGAGGGGTGTACGAGCAGTACTTC.

The rearrangement joins TRBV9 to TRBJ1-2, with unresolved D. The V end was cut by 0 bases, the J end by 7 bases, with 10 bases between. Per the germline V gene, CDR1 is SGDLS and CDR2 is YYNGEE. This CDR3 is 13 amino acids long. CDR3 DNA sequence: TGTGCCAGCAGCGTAGCCCATTCGGTTGGCTACACCTTC. As protein: CASSVAHSVGYTF.

This clone was observed a single time. V gene TRBV7-9 combines with J gene TRBJ2-1; a weak D match, TRBD2 (5 bases). Germline assignment: CDR1 SEHNR and CDR2 FQNEAQ (reference sequence). Trimming left V 2 bases short and J 8 bases short, with 19 bases between. The length of the CDR3 is 16 residues. The CDR3 sequence is CASSLRPLASADEQFF. For the CDR3, the DNA is TGTGCCAGCAGCTTAAGGCCGCTAGCCTCCGCGGATGAGCAGTTCTTC.

The chain uses TRBV7-2 and TRBJ2-5; the D gene is possibly TRBD1 (5 bases). CDR1 is SGHTA and CDR2 is FQGNSA in the germline V gene. V was pared by 5 bases and J by 5 bases, with 9 bases between. This CDR3 spans 12 amino acids. The CDR3 is CASSPSGETQYF. CDR3 nucleotides: TGTGCCAGCAGCCCCTCAGGGGAGACCCAGTACTTC.

This chain links TRBV28 with TRBJ2-7; 11 positions match TRBD2. Germline loops: CDR1 MDHEN, CDR2 SYDVKM. The CDR3 runs 15 residues. V shed 4 bases and J 4 bases; nucleotides not matched to a gene: 6. The CDR3 sequence is CASSSSGRLRYEQYF. Here the CDR3 DNA reads TGTGCCAGCAGTTCTAGCGGGAGGTTGCGTTACGAGCAGTACTTC.

This chain joins TRBV18 and TRBJ2-7, with a possible D match to TRBD1 (6 bases). The length of the CDR3 is 13 residues. Germline CDR1 is KGHSH and CDR2 is LQKENI. V was pared by 3 bases and J by 6 bases, with 12 bases between. The CDR3 loop is CASSPTTGLEQYF. The CDR3 DNA follows: TGTGCCAGCTCACCTACTACAGGGCTCGAGCAGTACTTC.

J is TRBJ2-7 and V is TRBV7-6; no clear D. CDR3 length: 15 amino acids. CDR1 and CDR2 (germline): SGHVS, FNYEAQ. V was pared by 1 base and J by 0 bases, with 10 bases between. CDR3 residues: CASSLEAVGSYEQYF. The CDR3, as DNA: TGTGCCAGCAGCTTAGAGGCGGTAGGCTCCTACGAGCAGTACTTC. Full variable domain (rest looked up from reference TRBV7-6 and TRBJ2-7): GAGVSQSPRYKVTKRGQDVALRCDPISGHVSLYWYRQALGQGPEFLTYFNYEAQQDKSGLPNDRFSAERPEGSISTLTIQRTEQRDSAMYRCASSLEAVGSYEQYFGPGTRLTVT.

There are many counts of this clone. The V gene is TRBV19, the J gene TRBJ2-7, with D possibly being TRBD2 (7 bases). The CDR3 loop spans 15 amino acids. CDR1 and CDR2 (germline): LNHDA, SQIVND (reference sequence). V dropped 4 bases and J dropped 3 bases, with 16 bases sitting between them. The CDR3 sequence is CASSRSGGGLYEQYF. The DNA for the CDR3 is TGTGCCAGTAGTAGGTCCGGCGGGGGCCTCTACGAGCAGTACTTC. The full variable domain, in which reference TRBV19 and TRBJ2-7 provide the parts outside the CDR3, is DGGITQSPKYLFRKEGQNVTLSCEQNLNHDAMYWYRQDPGQGLRLIYYSQIVNDFQKGDIAEGYSVSREKKESFPLTVTSAQKNPTAFYLCASSRSGGGLYEQYFGPGTRLTVT.

The chain uses TRBV3-1 (or the pseudogene TRBV3-2) and TRBJ1-1, with unresolved D. The CDR3 length is 13 residues. V was shortened by 3 bases and J by 1 base, with 6 bases between the two germline ends. Germline CDR1 LGHDT, CDR2 YNNKEL (reference sequence). The CDR3 loop reads CASSQEGNTEAFF. CDR3 bases: TGTGCCAGCAGCCAGGAGGGGAACACTGAAGCTTTCTTT.

This clone turned up a few times. The rearrangement uses TRBV6-5 and TRBJ1-1, with D possibly TRBD1 on 6 matching bases. The CDR3 consists of 13 residues. CDR1 and CDR2 (germline): MNHEY, SVGAGI. V was cut by 2 bases and J by 7 bases, with 11 bases left in between. CDR3 sequence: CASSYRQGYEAFF. The CDR3 DNA is TGTGCCAGCAGTTACAGGCAGGGGTATGAAGCTTTCTTT.

This chain joins TRBV6-2 or TRBV6-3 and TRBJ2-1, with 10 bases lining up with TRBD2. This CDR3 has 18 amino acids. J gave up 7 bases and V 2 bases, and 14 bases lay outside the gene matches. CDR1 is MNHEY, CDR2 SVGEGT, per germline. CDR3 region: CASSYRTPLAGARNEQFF. As DNA, the CDR3 is TGTGCCAGCAGTTACCGCACTCCTCTAGCGGGGGCCAGAAATGAGCAGTTCTTC.

This clone has just a few counts. J is TRBJ1-2 and V is TRBV30, with no clear D. The CDR3 loop spans 16 amino acids. Germline V gene sequence: CDR1 GTSNPN, CDR2 SVGIG (reference sequence). Trimming took 1 base from V and 0 from J, leaving 15 bases between them. The CDR3 here is CAWSAKDRGANYGYTF. The DNA for the CDR3 is TGTGCCTGGAGTGCTAAGGACCGCGGGGCTAACTATGGCTACACCTTC. Variable domain in full (rest from reference TRBV30 and TRBJ1-2): SQTIHQWPATLVQPVGSPLSLECTVEGTSNPNLYWYRQAAGRGLQLLFYSVGIGQISSEVPQNLSASRPQDRQFILSSKKLLLSDSGFYLCAWSAKDRGANYGYTFGSGTRLTVV.

The CDR3 is CASSEPGQGIYNEQFF. DNA for the CDR3: TGTGCCAGCAGTGAACCGGGACAGGGGATATACAATGAGCAGTTCTTC. V is TRBV25-1 and J is TRBJ2-1; 10 nucleotides align to TRBD1. The trim removed 2 bases at V and 4 bases at J, leaving 5 bases unmatched. This CDR3 comprises 16 residues. The germline gives CDR1 MGHDK, CDR2 SYGVNS. Supplemented by reference TRBV25-1 and TRBJ2-1, the full variable domain reads EADIYQTPRYLVIGTGKKITLECSQTMGHDKMYWYQQDPGMELHLIHYSYGVNSTEKGDLSSESTVSRIRTEHFPLTLESARPSHTSQYLCASSEPGQGIYNEQFFGPGTRLTVL.

The chain carries TRBV18 and TRBJ2-7; 10 nucleotides align to TRBD1. Losses at the gene ends were 6 bases for V and 3 bases for J; bases not matched to a gene: 8. Germline CDR1 KGHSH, CDR2 LQKENI. This CDR3 spans 15 amino acids. The CDR3 sequence is CASSLTTGGYYEQYF. The CDR3 DNA reads as TGTGCCAGCTCCTTGACGACAGGGGGCTACTACGAGCAGTACTTC.

V usage is TRBV7-2 and J usage is TRBJ1-1; D gene uncertain. The germline gives CDR1 SGHTA, CDR2 FQGNSA. Trimming cost V 7 bases and J 0 bases, with 12 bases left between them. The CDR3 runs to 14 residues. The CDR3 DNA sequence: TGTGCCAGCACCCCTTCCCCCCTGAACACTGAAGCTTTCTTT. It yields the protein CASTPSPLNTEAFF.

The genes are TRBV27 and TRBJ1-2; TRBD1 agrees at 9 bases. CDR3 length: 13 residues. Trimming took 6 bases from V and 7 from J; bases not matched to a gene: 6. The germline V gene has CDR1 MNHEY and CDR2 SMNVEV (reference sequence). CDR3 loop: CASSRTGEGGYTF. CDR3 sequence (DNA): TGTGCCAGCAGCCGGACAGGGGAGGGTGGCTACACCTTC.

The sample holds a few counts of this clone. This chain uses TRBV6-5 with TRBJ1-2; maybe TRBD1 (6 bases). This CDR3 comprises 14 residues. Germline values: CDR1 MNHEY, CDR2 SVGAGI. Trimming took 0 bases from V and 6 from J, leaving 11 bases between them. CDR3 loop: CASSYSGGLDGYTF. The CDR3 region has the DNA TGTGCCAGCAGTTACTCGGGGGGGCTTGATGGCTACACCTTC.

To note about this clone: Additional DNA sequences in this sample encode the identical CDR3. The rearrangement joins TRBV19 to TRBJ1-1; D remains ambiguous. The CDR3 loop spans 13 amino acids. V lost 2 bases to trimming and J lost 1 base, with 5 bases between them. The germline V gene encodes CDR1 LNHDA and CDR2 SQIVND (reference sequence). The CDR3 spells CASSIRENTEAFF. The CDR3 region has the DNA TGTGCCAGTAGTATAAGAGAGAACACTGAAGCTTTCTTT. The full variable domain, in which reference TRBV19 and TRBJ1-1 provide the parts outside the CDR3, is DGGITQSPKYLFRKEGQNVTLSCEQNLNHDAMYWYRQDPGQGLRLIYYSQIVNDFQKGDIAEGYSVSREKKESFPLTVTSAQKNPTAFYLCASSIRENTEAFFGQGTRLTVV.

This clone was found a few times. The chain uses TRBV7-9 and TRBJ1-6; D may be TRBD1 (6 bases). V was trimmed by 1 base and J by 10 bases, leaving 11 bases between them. This CDR3 region has 14 residues. Germline V gene sequence: CDR1 SEHNR, CDR2 FQNEAQ (reference sequence). CDR3 protein: CASSLEGGVSPLHF. The CDR3 DNA sequence: TGTGCCAGCAGCTTAGAAGGGGGAGTCTCACCCCTCCACTTT. Supplemented by reference TRBV7-9 and TRBJ1-6, the full variable domain reads DTGVSQNPRHKITKRGQNVTFRCDPISEHNRLYWYRQTLGQGPEFLTYFQNEAQLEKSRLLSDRFSAERPKGSFSTLEIQRTEQGDSAMYLCASSLEGGVSPLHFGNGTRLTVT.